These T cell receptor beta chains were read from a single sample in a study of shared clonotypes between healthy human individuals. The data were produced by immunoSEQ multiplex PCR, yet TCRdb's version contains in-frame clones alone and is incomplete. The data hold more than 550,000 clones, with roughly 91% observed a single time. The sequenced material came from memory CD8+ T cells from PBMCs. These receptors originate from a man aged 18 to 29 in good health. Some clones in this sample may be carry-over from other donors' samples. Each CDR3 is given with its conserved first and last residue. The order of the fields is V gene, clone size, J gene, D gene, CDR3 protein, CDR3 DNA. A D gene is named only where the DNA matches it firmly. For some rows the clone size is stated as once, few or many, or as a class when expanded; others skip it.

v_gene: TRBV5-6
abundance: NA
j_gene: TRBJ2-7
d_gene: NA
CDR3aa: CASSRTGLYEQYF
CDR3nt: TGTGCCAGCAGTCGGACGGGCCTTTACGAGCAGTACTTC

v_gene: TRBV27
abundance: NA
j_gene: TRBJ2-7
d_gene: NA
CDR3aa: CASSSGQTYYEQYF
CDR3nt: TGTGCCAGCAGTTCCGGACAGACCTACTACGAGCAGTACTTC

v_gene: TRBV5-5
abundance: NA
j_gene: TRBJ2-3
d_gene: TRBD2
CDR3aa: CASSSYIAGGPDTQYF
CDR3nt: TGTGCCAGCAGCTCCTACATAGCGGGAGGGCCAGATACGCAGTATTTT

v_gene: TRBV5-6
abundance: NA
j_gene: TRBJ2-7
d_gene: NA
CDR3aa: CASSSRAGPSYEQYF
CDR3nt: TGTGCCAGCAGCTCCAGGGCAGGTCCCTCCTACGAGCAGTACTTC

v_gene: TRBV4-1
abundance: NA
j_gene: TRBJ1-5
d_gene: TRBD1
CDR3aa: CASSQDGTVNQPQHF
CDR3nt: TGCGCCAGCAGCCAGGATGGGACAGTTAATCAGCCCCAGCATTTT

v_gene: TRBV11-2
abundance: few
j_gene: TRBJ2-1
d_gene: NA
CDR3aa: CASSLGEQFF
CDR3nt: TGTGCCAGCAGCTTAGGTGAGCAGTTCTTC

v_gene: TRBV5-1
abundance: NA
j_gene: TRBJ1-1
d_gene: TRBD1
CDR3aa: CASSWTGFEAFF
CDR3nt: TGCGCCAGCAGCTGGACAGGGTTTGAAGCTTTCTTT

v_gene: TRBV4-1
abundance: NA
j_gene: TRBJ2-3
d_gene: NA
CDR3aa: CASSQVPGPGIDTQYF
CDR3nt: TGCGCCAGCAGCCAGGTACCGGGTCCTGGTATAGATACGCAGTATTTT

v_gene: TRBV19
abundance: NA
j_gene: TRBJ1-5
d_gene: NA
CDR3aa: CASSERDAHKPPQHF
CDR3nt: TGTGCCAGTAGTGAACGGGACGCCCATAAACCGCCCCAGCATTTT

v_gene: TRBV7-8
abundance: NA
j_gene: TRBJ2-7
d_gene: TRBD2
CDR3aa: CASSLALTSGATFYEQYF
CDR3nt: TGTGCCAGCAGCTTAGCCCTGACTAGCGGGGCGACTTTCTACGAGCAGTACTTC

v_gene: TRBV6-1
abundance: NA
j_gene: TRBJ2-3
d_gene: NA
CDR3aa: CASSVRRGNTDTQYF
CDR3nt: TGTGCCAGCAGTGTGCGACGGGGTAACACAGATACGCAGTATTTT

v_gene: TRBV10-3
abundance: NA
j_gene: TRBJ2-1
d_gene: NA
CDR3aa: CATLTGRPPYNEQFF
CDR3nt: TGTGCCACGCTAACAGGGAGACCCCCCTACAATGAGCAGTTCTTC

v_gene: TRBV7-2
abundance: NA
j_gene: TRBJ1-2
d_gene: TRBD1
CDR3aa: CASSFKGAYYGYTF
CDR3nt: TGTGCCAGCAGCTTCAAGGGGGCATACTATGGCTACACCTTC

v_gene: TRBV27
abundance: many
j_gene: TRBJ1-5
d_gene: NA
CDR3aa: CASSGSNQPQHF
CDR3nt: TGTGCCAGCAGTGGGAGCAATCAGCCCCAGCATTTT

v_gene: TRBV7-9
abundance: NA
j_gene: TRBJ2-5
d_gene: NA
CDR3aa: CASSGTQVTQYF
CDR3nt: TGTGCCAGCAGCGGGACCCAGGTGACCCAGTACTTC

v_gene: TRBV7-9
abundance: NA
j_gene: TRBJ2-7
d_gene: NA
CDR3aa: CASSPRDKTYEQYF
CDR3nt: TGTGCCAGCAGCCCGAGGGACAAGACCTACGAGCAGTACTTC

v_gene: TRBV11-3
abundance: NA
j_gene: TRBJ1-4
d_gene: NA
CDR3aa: CASSFGRLREKLFF
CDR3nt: TGTGCCAGCAGCTTTGGCAGACTGCGGGAAAAACTGTTTTTT

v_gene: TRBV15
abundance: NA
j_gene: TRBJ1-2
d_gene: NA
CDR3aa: CATSSPTGIKGYTF
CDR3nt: TGTGCCACCAGCAGTCCCACAGGGATAAAGGGCTACACCTTC

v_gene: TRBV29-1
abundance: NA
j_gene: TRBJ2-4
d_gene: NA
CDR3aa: CSALFTQNIQYF
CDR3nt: TGCAGCGCCCTTTTCACCCAAAACATTCAGTACTTC

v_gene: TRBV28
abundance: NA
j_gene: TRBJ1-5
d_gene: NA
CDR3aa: CASRDLRRDQPQHF
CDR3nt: TGTGCCAGCAGGGACCTAAGGCGGGATCAGCCCCAGCATTTT

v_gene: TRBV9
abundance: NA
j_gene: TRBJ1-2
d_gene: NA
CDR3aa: CASSVEGTGFKAF
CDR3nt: TGTGCCAGCAGCGTAGAAGGGACGGGGTTCAAGGCCTTC